This TCR beta chain was identified during a study of T cells after yellow fever vaccination. CDR3 size: 13 residues. From germline, CDR1 is LGHNA and CDR2 YSLEER. Trimming took 1 base from V and 6 from J, leaving 4 bases between them. This clonotype occurred a few times. TCRdb reprocessed the 5' RACE reads via MiXCR and lists one record per CDR3 protein. The sample carries around 340,000 distinct CDR3 sequences, 8.7% recorded once. The TCR sequence derives from a man aged 18-30 years who received the YFV17D yellow fever vaccine. This specimen was PBMCs, taken on the day of the first yellow fever vaccination. This rearrangement joins TRBV4-3 to TRBJ1-6; D gene uncertain. CDR3 amino acids: CASSQGFNSPLHF. The CDR3 DNA reads TGCGCCAGCAGCCAAGGATTTAATTCACCCCTCCACTTT.